Reported below is one TCR beta chain. No antigen is known for it. This sample is part of a study of CD8 T cells in ankylosing spondylitis. Germline V gene lookup returns CDR1 LGHNA and CDR2 YNFKEQ. V lost 0 bases to trimming and J lost 2 bases, with 19 bases between them. This CDR3 spans 18 amino acids. TCRdb re-called the 5' RACE reads with MiXCR, one entry per CDR3 protein. This sample carries 250,000 to 350,000 distinct CDR3 sequences, less than 25% of them seen once, and the ten largest clones take 3.5% to 4.5%. Overall study findings and caveats: Peripheral blood held disease-linked clones only at relatively low frequency, and these were CD8+.

This receptor was obtained from a female donor with ankylosing spondylitis or in good health (not recorded which). The sample comprised blood, either unsorted or a sorted T cell fraction (not recorded which). The J gene is TRBJ1-1, the V gene TRBV4-2, with D perhaps matching TRBD1 (6 bases). The DNA for the CDR3 is TGTGCCAGCAGCCAAGATCCCGGACAGACAGGTGCTAACACTGAAGCTTTCTTT. It yields the protein CASSQDPGQTGANTEAFF.